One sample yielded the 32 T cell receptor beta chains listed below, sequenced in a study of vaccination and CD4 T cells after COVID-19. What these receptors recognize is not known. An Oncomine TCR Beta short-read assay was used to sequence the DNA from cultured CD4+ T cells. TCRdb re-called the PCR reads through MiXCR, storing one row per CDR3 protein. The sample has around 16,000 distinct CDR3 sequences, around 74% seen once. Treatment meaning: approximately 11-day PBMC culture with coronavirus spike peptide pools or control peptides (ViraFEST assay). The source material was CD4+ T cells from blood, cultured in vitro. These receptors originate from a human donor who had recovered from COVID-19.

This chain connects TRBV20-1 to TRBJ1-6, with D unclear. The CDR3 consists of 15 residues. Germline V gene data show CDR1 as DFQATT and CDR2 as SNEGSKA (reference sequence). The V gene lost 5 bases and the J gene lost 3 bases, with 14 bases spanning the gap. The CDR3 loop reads CSAARRTDYNSPLHF. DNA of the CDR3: TGCAGTGCTGCACGCAGGACCGACTATAATTCACCCCTCCACTTT.

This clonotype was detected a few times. The CDR3 DNA reads TGTGCCAGCCGACCGATGAGCTCCTATAATTCACCCCTCCACTTT. It is translated as CASRPMSSYNSPLHF. The genes are TRBV11-2 and TRBJ1-6; unclear D gene. V shed 8 bases and J shed 0 bases, with 11 bases lying between them. Germline values: CDR1 SGHAT, CDR2 FQNNGV. The CDR3 contains 15 residues.

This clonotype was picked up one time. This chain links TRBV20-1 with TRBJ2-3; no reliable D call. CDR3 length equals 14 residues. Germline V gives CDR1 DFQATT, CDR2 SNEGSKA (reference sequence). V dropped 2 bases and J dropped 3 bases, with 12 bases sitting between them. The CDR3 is CSARYVLGTDTQYF. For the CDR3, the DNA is TGCAGTGCTAGATACGTACTCGGGACAGATACGCAGTATTTT.

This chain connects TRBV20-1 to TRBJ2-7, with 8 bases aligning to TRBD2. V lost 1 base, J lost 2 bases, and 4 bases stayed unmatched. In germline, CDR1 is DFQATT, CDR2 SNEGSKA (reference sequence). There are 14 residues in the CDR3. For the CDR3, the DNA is TGCAGTGCTAGAGTCGGTAGCGGGACCTACGAGCAGTACTTC. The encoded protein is CSARVGSGTYEQYF.

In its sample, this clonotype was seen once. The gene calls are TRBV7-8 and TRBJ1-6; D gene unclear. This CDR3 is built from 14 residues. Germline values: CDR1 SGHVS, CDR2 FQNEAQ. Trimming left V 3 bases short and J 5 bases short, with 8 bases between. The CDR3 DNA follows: TGTGCCAGCAGCTTGAATTGGGATAATTCACCCCTCCACTTT. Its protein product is CASSLNWDNSPLHF.

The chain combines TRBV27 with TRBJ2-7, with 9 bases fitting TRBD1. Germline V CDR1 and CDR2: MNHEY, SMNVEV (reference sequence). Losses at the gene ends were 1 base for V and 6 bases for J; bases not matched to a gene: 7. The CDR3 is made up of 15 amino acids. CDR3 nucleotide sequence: TGTGCCAGCAGTTTATTTGGACAGGGGAGGGTCGAGCAGTACTTC. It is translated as CASSLFGQGRVEQYF.

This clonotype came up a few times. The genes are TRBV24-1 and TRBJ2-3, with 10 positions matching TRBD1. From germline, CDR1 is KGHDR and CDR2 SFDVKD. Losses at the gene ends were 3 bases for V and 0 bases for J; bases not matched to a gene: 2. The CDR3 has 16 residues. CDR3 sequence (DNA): TGTGCCACCAGTGATATGGGACAGGGGAGCACAGATACGCAGTATTTT. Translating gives CATSDMGQGSTDTQYF.

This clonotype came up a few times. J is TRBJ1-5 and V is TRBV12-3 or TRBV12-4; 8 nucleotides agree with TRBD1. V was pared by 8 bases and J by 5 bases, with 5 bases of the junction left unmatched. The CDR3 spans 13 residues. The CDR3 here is CASLGQGHQPQHF. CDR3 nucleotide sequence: TGTGCCAGCCTAGGACAGGGCCATCAGCCCCAGCATTTT.

The CDR3 here is CASSSPPDSSVVEQYF. The CDR3 bases are TGTGCCAGTAGTTCCCCCCCGGACAGCTCCGTGGTCGAGCAGTACTTC. This chain uses TRBV19 with TRBJ2-7; weak D call: TRBD1 (6 bases). V lost 5 bases and J 6 bases, leaving 23 bases between the germline ends. This CDR3 is 16 amino acids long. Germline V gene sequence: CDR1 LNHDA, CDR2 SQIVND (reference sequence). Full variable domain (outside the CDR3, taken from reference TRBV19 and TRBJ2-7): DGGITQSPKYLFRKEGQNVTLSCEQNLNHDAMYWYRQDPGQGLRLIYYSQIVNDFQKGDIAEGYSVSREKKESFPLTVTSAQKNPTAFYLCASSSPPDSSVVEQYFGPGTRLTVT.

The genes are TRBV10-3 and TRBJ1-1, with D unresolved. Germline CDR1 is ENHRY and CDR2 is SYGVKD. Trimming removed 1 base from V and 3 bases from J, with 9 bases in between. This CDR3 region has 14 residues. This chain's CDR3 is CAISEWGKDTEAFF. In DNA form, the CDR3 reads TGTGCCATCAGTGAGTGGGGTAAGGACACTGAAGCTTTCTTT.

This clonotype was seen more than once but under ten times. The CDR3 DNA reads TGTGCCAGCAGTTTAGCCGGGGCGTACAATCAGCCCCAGCATTTT. Its translation: CASSLAGAYNQPQHF. J is TRBJ1-5 and V is TRBV27; the D gene is possibly TRBD1 (5 bases). This CDR3 contains 15 residues. Germline assignment: CDR1 MNHEY and CDR2 SMNVEV (reference sequence). Trimming shortened V by 2 bases and J by 3 bases, and 11 bases separated the two germline ends.

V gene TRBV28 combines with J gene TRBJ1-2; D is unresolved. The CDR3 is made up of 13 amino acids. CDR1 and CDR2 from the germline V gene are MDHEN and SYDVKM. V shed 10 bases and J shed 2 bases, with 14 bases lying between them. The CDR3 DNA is TGTGCCACCTCGGGAGCGGGGAACTATGGCTACACCTTC. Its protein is CATSGAGNYGYTF.

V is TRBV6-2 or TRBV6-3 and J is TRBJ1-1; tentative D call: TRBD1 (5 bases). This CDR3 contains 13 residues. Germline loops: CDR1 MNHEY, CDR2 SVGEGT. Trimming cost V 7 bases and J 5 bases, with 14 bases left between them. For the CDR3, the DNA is TGTGCCAGCAAGGACACCACGAGAACTGAAGCTTTCTTT. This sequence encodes CASKDTTRTEAFF.

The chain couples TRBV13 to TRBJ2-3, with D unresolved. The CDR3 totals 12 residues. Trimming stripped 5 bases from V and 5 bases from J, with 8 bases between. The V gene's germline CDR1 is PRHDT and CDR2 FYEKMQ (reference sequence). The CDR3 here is CASSLLGDTQYF. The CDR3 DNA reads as TGTGCCAGCAGCCTTTTGGGAGATACGCAGTATTTT.

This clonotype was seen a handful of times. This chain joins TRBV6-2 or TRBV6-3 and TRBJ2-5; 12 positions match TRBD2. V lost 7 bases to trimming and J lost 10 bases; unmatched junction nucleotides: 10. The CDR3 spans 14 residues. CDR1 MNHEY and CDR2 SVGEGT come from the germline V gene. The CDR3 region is CASTSGRAGLIQYF. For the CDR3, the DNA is TGTGCCAGCACTAGCGGGAGGGCCGGGTTAATCCAGTACTTC.

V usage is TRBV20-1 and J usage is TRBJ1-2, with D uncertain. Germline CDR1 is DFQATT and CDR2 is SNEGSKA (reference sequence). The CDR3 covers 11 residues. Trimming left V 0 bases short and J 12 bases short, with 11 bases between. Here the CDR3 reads CSARDTQVDTF. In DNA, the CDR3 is TGCAGTGCTAGAGATACCCAGGTTGACACCTTC.

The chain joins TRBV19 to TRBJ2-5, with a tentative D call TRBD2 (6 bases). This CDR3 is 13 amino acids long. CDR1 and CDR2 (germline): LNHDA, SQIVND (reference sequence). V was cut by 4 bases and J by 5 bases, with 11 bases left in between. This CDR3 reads CASSKRVRETQYF. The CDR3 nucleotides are TGTGCCAGTAGTAAGCGGGTTAGGGAGACCCAGTACTTC.

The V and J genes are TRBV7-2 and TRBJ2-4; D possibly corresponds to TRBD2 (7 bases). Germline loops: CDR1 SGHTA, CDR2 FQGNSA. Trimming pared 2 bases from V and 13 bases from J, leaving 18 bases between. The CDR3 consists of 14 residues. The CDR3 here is CASSLPGGGGLQYF. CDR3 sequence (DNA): TGTGCCAGCAGCTTACCGGGGGGCGGGGGACTCCAGTACTTC.

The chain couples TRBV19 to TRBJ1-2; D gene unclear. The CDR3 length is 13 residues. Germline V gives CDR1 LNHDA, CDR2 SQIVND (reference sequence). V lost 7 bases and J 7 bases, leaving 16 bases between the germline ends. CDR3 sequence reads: CASIPDGVGGYTF. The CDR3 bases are TGTGCCAGTATCCCGGACGGGGTGGGTGGCTACACCTTC.

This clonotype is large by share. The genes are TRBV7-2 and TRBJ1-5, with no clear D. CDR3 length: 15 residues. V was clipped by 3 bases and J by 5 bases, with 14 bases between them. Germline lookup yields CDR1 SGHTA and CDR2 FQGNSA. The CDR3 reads CASSFFYYEDQPQHF. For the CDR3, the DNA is TGTGCCAGCAGCTTTTTTTACTACGAGGATCAGCCCCAGCATTTT.

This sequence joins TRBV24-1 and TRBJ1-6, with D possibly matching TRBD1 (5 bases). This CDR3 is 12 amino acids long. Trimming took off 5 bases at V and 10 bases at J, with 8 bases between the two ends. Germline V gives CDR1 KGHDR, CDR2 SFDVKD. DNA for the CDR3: TGTGCCACCAGTGCCCCAGGGTCACCCCTCCACTTT. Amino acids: CATSAPGSPLHF.

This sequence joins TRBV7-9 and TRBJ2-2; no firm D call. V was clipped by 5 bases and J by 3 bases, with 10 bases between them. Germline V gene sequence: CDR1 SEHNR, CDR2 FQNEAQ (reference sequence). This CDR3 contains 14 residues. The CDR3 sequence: CASSLSQHTGELFF. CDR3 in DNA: TGTGCCAGCAGCCTCTCCCAGCACACCGGGGAGCTGTTTTTT.

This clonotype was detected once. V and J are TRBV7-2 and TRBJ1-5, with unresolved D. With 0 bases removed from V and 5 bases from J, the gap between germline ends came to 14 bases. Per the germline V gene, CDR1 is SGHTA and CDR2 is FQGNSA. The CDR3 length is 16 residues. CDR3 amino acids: CASSLAGGNGDQPQHF. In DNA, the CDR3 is TGTGCCAGCAGCTTAGCCGGAGGGAACGGAGATCAGCCCCAGCATTTT.

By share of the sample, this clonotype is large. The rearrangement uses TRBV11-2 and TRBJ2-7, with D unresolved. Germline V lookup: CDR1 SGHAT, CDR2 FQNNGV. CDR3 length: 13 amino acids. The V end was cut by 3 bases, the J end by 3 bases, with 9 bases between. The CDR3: CASSFTFLYEQYF. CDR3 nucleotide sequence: TGTGCCAGCAGCTTCACCTTCCTCTACGAGCAGTACTTC. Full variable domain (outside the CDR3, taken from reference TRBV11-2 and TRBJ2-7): EAGVAQSPRYKIIEKRQSVAFWCNPISGHATLYWYQQILGQGPKLLIQFQNNGVVDDSQLPKDRFSAERLKGVDSTLKIQPAKLEDSAVYLCASSFTFLYEQYFGPGTRLTVT.

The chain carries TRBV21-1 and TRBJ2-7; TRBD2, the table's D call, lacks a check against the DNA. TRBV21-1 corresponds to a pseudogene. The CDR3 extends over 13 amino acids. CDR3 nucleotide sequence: TGTGCCAGCAGCCCCCGACTAGCGGGGGAGCAGTACTTC. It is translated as CASSPRLAGEQYF.

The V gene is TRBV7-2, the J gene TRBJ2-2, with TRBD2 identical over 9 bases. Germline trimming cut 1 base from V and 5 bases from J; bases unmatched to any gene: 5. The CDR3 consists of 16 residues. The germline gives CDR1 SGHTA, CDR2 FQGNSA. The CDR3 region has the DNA TGTGCCAGCAGCTTAGTTGGCGGGAGGGTAACCGGGGAGCTGTTTTTT. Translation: CASSLVGGRVTGELFF. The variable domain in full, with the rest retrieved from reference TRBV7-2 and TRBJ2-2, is GAGVSQSPSNKVTEKGKDVELRCDPISGHTALYWYRQSLGQGLEFLIYFQGNSAPDKSGLPSDRFSAERTGGSVSTLTIQRTQQEDSAVYLCASSLVGGRVTGELFFGEGSRLTVL.

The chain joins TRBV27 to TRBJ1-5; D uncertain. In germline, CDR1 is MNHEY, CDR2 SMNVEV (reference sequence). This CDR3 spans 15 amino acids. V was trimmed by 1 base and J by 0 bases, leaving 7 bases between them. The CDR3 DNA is TGTGCCAGCAGTTTATGGGTGGATAGCAATCAGCCCCAGCATTTT. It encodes CASSLWVDSNQPQHF.

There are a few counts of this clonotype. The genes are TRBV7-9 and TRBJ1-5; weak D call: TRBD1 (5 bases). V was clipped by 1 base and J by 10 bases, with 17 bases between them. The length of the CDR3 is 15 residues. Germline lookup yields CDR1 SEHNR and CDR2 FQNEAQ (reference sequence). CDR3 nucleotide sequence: TGTGCCAGCAGCTTAGGGCAGGGCCTTCGGGGACCCCAGCATTTT. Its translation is CASSLGQGLRGPQHF.

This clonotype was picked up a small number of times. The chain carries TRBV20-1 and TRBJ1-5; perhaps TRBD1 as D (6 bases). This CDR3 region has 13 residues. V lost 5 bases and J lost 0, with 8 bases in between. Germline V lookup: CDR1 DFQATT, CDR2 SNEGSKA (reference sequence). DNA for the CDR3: TGCAGTGCTCGGACAGTTAGCAATCAGCCCCAGCATTTT. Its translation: CSARTVSNQPQHF.

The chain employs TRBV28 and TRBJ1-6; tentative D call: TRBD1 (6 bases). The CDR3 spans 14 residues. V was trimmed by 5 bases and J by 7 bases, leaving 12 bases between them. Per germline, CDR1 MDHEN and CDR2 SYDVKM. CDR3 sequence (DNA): TGTGCCAGCAGTCTCGACAGGTGGAATTCACCCCTCCACTTT. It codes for CASSLDRWNSPLHF.

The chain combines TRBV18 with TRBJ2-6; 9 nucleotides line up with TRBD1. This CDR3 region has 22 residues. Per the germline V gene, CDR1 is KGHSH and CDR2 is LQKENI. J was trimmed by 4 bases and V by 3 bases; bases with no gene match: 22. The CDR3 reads CASSPLQGATSRNQVGANVLTF. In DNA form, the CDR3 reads TGTGCCAGCTCACCCCTACAGGGGGCGACCTCTCGAAACCAGGTGGGGGCCAACGTCCTGACTTTC.

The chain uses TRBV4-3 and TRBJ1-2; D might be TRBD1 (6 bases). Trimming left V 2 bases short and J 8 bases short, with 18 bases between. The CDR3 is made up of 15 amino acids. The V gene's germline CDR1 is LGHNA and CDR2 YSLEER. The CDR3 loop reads CASSQLDDRRAGYTF. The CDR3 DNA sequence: TGCGCCAGCAGCCAACTGGATGACAGGCGCGCGGGCTACACCTTC.